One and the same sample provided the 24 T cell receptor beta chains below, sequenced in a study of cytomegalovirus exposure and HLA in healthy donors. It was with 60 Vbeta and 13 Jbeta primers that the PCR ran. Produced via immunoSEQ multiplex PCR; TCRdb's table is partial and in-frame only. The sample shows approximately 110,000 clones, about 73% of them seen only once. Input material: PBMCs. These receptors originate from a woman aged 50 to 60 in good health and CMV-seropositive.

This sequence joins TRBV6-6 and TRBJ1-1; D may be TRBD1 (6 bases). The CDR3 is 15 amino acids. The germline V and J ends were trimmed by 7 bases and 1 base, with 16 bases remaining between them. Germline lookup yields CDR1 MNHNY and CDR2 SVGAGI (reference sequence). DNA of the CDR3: TGTGCCAGCACCCCTACGGACAGAAGGAACACTGAAGCTTTCTTT. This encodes CASTPTDRRNTEAFF.

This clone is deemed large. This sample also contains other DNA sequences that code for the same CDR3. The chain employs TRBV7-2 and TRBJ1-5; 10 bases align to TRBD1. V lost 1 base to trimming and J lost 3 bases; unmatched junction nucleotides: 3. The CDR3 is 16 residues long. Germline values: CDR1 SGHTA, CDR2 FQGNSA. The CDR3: CASSLVGTGVNQPQHF. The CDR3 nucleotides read TGTGCCAGCAGCTTAGTGGGGACAGGGGTCAATCAGCCCCAGCATTTT. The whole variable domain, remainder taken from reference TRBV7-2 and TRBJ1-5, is GAGVSQSPSNKVTEKGKDVELRCDPISGHTALYWYRQSLGQGLEFLIYFQGNSAPDKSGLPSDRFSAERTGGSVSTLTIQRTQQEDSAVYLCASSLVGTGVNQPQHFGDGTRLSIL.

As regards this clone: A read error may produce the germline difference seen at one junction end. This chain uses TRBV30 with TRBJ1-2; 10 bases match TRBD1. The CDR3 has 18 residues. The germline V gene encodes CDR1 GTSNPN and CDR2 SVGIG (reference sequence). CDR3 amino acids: CARRQTKGQGMARCGYTF. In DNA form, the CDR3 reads TGTGCCCGGAGGCAGACAAAGGGACAGGGGATGGCGCGGTGTGGCTACACCTTC. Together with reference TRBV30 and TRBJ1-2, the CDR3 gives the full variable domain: SQTIHQWPATLVQPVGSPLSLECTVEGTSNPNLYWYRQAAGRGLQLLFYSVGIGQISSEVPQNLSASRPQDRQFILSSKKLLLSDSGFYLCARRQTKGQGMARCGYTFGSGTRLTVV.

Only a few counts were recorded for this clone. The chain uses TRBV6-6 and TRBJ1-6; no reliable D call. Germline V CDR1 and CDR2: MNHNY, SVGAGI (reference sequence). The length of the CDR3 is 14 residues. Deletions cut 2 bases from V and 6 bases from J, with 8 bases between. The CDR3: CASSYGQVNSPLHF. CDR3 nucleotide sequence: TGTGCCAGCAGTTACGGGCAGGTTAATTCACCCCTCCACTTT.

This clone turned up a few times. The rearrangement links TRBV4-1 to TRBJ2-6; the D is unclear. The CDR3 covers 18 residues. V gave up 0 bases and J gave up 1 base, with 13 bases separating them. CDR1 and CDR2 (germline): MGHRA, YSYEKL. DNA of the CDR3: TGCGCCAGCAGCCAAGATCAAAGCACGTTTTCTGGGGCCAACGTCCTGACTTTC. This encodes CASSQDQSTFSGANVLTF.

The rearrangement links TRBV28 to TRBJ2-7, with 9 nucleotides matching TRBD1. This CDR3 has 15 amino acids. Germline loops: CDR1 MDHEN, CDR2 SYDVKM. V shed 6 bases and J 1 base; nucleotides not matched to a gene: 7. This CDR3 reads CASRSETGGSYEQYF. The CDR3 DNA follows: TGTGCCAGCAGATCGGAGACAGGGGGGTCCTACGAGCAGTACTTC.

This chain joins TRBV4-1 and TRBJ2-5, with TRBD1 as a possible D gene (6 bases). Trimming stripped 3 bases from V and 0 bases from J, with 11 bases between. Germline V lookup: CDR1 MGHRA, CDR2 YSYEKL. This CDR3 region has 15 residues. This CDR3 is CASSHVGQHQETQYF. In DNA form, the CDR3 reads TGCGCCAGCAGCCACGTCGGACAGCACCAAGAGACCCAGTACTTC.

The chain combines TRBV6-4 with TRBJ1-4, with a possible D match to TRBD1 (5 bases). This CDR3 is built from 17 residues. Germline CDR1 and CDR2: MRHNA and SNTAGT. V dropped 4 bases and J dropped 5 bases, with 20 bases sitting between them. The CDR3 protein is CASSAPDLRGPNEKLFF. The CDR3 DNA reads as TGTGCCAGCAGTGCCCCAGACCTGCGGGGCCCCAATGAAAAACTGTTTTTT.

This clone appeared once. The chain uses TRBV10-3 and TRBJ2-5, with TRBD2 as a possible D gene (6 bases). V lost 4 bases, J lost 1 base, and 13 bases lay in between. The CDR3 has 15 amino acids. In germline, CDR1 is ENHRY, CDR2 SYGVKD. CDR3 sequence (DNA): TGTGCCATCAGTGGAGGGCGGGGCGCCCAAGAGACCCAGTACTTC. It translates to CAISGGRGAQETQYF.

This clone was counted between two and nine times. The CDR3 DNA follows: TGTGCCAGCAGCTTGAACCAACAGGGGACCGCCGGAAAACTGTTTTTT. This translates into CASSLNQQGTAGKLFF. This chain joins TRBV5-6 and TRBJ1-4; 7 bases align to TRBD1. Germline CDR1 reads SGHDT; CDR2 reads YYEEEE. The length of the CDR3 is 16 residues. The V gene end was trimmed by 1 base and the J gene end by 10 bases; junction bases not matched to a gene: 13.

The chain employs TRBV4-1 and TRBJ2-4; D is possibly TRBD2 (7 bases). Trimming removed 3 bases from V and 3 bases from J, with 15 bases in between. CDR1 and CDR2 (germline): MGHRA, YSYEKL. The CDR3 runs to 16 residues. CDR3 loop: CASSQMEGGLKNIQYF. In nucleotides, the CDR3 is TGCGCCAGCAGCCAGATGGAGGGGGGGCTCAAAAACATTCAGTACTTC.

CDR3 region: CASSIGAGTTDTQYF. The CDR3 region has the DNA TGCGCCAGCAGCATAGGGGCGGGGACCACAGATACGCAGTATTTT. The chain combines TRBV5-1 with TRBJ2-3; a weak D match, TRBD2 (6 bases). With 4 bases removed from V and 2 bases from J, the gap between germline ends came to 14 bases. CDR1 and CDR2 from the germline V gene are SGHRS and YFSETQ. The CDR3 loop spans 15 amino acids. The full variable domain, rest sourced from reference TRBV5-1 and TRBJ2-3, is KAGVTQTPRYLIKTRGQQVTLSCSPISGHRSVSWYQQTPGQGLQFLFEYFSETQRNKGNFPGRFSGRQFSNSRSEMNVSTLELGDSALYLCASSIGAGTTDTQYFGPGTRLTVL.

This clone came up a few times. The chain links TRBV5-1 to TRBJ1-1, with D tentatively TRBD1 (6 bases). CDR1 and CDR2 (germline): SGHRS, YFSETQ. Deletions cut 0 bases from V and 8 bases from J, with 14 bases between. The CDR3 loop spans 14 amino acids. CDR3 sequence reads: CASSLGNTGNEAFF. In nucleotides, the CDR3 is TGCGCCAGCAGCTTGGGAAATACAGGGAACGAAGCTTTCTTT.

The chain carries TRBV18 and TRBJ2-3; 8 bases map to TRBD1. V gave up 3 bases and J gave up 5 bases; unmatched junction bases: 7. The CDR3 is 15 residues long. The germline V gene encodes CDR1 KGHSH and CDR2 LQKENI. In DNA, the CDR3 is TGTGCCAGCTCACCGCAGGGGGCGCGAAAAGATACGCAGTATTTT. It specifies CASSPQGARKDTQYF.

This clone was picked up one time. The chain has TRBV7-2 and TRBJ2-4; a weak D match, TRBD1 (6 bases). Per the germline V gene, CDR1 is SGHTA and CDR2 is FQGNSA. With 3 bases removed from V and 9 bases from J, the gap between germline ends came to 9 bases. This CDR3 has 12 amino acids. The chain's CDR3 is CASSFQGSIQYF. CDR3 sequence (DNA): TGTGCCAGCAGCTTCCAGGGGAGCATTCAGTACTTC.

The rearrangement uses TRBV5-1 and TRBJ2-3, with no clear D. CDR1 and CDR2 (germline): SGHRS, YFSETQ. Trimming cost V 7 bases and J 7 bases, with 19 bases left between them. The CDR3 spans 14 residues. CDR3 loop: CASVSAPPRNTQYF. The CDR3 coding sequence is TGCGCCAGCGTCTCGGCACCCCCTAGGAATACGCAGTATTTT.

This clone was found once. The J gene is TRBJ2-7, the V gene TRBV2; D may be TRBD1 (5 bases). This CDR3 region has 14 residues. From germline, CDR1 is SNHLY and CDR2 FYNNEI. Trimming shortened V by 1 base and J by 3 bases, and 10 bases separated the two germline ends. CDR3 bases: TGTGCCAGCAGTGAAGAATTAGGGGTCTACGAGCAGTACTTC. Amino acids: CASSEELGVYEQYF.

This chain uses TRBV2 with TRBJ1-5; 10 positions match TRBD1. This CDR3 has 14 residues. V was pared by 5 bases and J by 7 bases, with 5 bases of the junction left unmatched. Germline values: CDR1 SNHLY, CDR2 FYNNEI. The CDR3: CASSLTGGRQPQHF. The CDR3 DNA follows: TGTGCCAGCAGTTTGACAGGGGGCCGACAGCCCCAGCATTTT.

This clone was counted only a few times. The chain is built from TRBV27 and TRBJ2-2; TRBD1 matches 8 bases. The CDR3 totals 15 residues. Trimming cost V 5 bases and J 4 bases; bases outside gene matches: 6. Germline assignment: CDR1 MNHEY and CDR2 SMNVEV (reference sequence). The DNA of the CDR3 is TGTGCCAGCAGTCCCGGGGACAGGTTCACCGGGGAGCTGTTTTTT. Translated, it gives CASSPGDRFTGELFF.

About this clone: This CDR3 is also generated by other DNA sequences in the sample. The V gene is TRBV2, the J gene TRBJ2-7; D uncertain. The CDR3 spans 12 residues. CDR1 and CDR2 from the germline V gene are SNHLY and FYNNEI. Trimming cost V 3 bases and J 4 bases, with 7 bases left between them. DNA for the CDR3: TGTGCCAGCAGTGAGTCGGGTTACGAGCAGTACTTC. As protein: CASSESGYEQYF.

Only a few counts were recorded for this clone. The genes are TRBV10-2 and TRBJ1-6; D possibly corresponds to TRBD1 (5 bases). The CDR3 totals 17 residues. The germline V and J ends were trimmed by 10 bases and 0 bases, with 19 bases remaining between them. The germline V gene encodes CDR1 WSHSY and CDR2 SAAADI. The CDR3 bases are TGCGCCACAATAAACGCCGGGACTGCCTCCTATAATTCACCCCTCCACTTT. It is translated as CATINAGTASYNSPLHF.

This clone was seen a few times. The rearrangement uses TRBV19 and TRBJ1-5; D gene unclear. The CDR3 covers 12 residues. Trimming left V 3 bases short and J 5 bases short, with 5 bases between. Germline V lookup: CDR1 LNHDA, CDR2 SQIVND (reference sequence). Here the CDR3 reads CASSIGDQPQHF. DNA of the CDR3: TGTGCCAGTAGTATTGGAGATCAGCCCCAGCATTTT. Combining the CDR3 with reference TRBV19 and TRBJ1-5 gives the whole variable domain DGGITQSPKYLFRKEGQNVTLSCEQNLNHDAMYWYRQDPGQGLRLIYYSQIVNDFQKGDIAEGYSVSREKKESFPLTVTSAQKNPTAFYLCASSIGDQPQHFGDGTRLSIL.

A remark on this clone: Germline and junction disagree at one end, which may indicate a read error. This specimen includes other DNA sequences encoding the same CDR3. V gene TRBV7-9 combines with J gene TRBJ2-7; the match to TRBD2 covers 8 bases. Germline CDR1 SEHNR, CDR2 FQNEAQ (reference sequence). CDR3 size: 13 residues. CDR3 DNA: TGCGCCAGCACCTTGGTAGCGGGGTACGAGCAGTACTTC. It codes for CASTLVAGYEQYF.

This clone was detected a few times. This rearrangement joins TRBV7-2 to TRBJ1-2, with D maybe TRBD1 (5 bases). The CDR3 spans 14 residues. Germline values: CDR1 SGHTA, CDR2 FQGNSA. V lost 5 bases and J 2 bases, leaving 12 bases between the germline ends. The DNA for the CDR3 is TGTGCCAGCAGCGCAACAGGTGGAAACTATGGCTACACCTTC. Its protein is CASSATGGNYGYTF.